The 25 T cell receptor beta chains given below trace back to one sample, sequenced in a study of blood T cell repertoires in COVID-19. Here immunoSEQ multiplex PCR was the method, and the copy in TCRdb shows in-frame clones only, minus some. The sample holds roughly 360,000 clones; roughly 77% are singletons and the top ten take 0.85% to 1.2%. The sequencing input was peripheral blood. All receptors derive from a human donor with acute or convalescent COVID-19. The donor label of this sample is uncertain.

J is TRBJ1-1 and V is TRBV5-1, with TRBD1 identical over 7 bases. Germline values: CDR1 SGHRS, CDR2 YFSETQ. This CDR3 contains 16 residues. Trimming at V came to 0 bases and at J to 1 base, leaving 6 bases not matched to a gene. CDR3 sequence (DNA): TGCGCCAGCAGCTTGGCCCCGACAGGGACGAACACTGAAGCTTTCTTT. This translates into CASSLAPTGTNTEAFF.

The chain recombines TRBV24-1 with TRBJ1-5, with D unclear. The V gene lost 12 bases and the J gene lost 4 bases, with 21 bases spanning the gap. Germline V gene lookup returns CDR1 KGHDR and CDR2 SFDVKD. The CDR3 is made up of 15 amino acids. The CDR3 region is CAPPGRTNPNQPQHF. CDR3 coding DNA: TGTGCCCCCCCAGGCAGAACCAACCCGAATCAGCCCCAGCATTTT.

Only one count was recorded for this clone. CDR3 coding DNA: TGTGCCAGCAGACTACGGGAGTACGACACTGAAGCTTTCTTT. Residues: CASRLREYDTEAFF. V usage is TRBV6-5 and J usage is TRBJ1-1; D is unresolved. Looked up from germline, CDR1 is MNHEY and CDR2 is SVGAGI. This CDR3 has 14 residues. Trimming left V 6 bases short and J 3 bases short, with 14 bases between.

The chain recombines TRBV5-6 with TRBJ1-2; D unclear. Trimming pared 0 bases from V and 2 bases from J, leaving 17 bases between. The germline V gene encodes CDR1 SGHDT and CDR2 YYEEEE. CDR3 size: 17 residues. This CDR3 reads CASSLAKGGRWNYGYTF. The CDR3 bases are TGTGCCAGCAGCTTGGCCAAAGGAGGACGATGGAACTATGGCTACACCTTC.

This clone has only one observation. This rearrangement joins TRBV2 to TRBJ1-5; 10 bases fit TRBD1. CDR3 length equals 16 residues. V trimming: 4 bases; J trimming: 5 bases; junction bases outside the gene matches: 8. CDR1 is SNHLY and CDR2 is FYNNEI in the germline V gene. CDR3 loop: CASSAAWGTGDQPQHF. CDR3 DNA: TGTGCCAGCAGTGCCGCATGGGGGACAGGGGATCAGCCCCAGCATTTT.

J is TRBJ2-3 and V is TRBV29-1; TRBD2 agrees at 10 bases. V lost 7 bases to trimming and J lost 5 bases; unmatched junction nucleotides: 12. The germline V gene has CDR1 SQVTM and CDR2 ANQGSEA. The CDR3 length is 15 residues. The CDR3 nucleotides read TGCAGCGCAAAGAGGACTAGCGGTCTAGGAGATACGCAGTATTTT. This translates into CSAKRTSGLGDTQYF.

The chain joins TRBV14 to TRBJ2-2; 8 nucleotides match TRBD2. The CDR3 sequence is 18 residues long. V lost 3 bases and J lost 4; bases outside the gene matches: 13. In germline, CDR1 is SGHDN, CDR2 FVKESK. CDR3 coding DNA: TGTGCCAGCAGCCAGTGGATTGGTGGGACTAGGGGCACCGGGGAGCTGTTTTTT. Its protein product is CASSQWIGGTRGTGELFF.

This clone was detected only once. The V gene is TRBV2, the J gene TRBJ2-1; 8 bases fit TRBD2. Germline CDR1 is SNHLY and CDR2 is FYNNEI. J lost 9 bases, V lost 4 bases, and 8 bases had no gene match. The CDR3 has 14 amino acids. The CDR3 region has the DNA TGTGCCAGCAGTGTTCAAGCGGGAGACAGTGAGCAGTTCTTC. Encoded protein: CASSVQAGDSEQFF.

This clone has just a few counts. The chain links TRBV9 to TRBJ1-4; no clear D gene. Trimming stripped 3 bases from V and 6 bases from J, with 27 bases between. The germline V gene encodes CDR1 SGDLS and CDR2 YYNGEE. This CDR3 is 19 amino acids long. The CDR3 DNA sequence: TGTGCCAGCAGCGGCCTCCGTGGTGGGCTTTTGACCGTCGATGAAAAACTGTTTTTT. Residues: CASSGLRGGLLTVDEKLFF.

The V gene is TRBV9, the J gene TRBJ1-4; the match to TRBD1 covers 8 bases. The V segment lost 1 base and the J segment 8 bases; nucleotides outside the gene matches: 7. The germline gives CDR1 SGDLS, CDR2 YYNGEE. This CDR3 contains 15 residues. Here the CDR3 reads CASSVNSGGNEKLFF. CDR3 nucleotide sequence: TGTGCCAGCAGCGTAAATTCAGGGGGCAACGAAAAACTGTTTTTT.

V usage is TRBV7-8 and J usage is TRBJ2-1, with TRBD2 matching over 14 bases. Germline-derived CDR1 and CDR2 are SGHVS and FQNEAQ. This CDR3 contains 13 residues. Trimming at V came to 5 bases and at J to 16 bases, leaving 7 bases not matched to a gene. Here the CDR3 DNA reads TGTGCCAGCAGCCCTGGACTAGCGGGGGGTGAATTCTTC. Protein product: CASSPGLAGGEFF.

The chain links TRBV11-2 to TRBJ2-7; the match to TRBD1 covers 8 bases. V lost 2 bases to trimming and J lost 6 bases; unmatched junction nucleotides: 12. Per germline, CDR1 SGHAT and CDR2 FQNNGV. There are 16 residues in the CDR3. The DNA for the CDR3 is TGTGCCAGCAGCTTACACCTTGCCGCGACAGGGGCCGAGCAGTACTTC. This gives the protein CASSLHLAATGAEQYF.

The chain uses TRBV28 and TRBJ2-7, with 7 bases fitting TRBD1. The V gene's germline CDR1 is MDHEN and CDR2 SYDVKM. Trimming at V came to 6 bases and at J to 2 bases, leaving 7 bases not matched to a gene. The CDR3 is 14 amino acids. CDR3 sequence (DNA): TGTGCCAGCAGGTCCGGGACAGAAGCCTACGAGCAGTACTTC. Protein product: CASRSGTEAYEQYF.

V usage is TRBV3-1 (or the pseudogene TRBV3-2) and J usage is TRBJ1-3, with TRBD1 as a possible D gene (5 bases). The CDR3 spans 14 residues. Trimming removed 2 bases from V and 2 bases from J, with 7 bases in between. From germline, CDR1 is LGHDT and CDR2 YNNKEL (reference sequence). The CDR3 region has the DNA TGTGCCAGCAGCCAACAGGGTACTGGAAACACCATATATTTT. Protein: CASSQQGTGNTIYF.

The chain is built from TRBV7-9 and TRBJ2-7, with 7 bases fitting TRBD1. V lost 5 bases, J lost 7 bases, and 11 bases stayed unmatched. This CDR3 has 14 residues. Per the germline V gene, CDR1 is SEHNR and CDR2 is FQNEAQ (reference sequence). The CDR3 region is CASSLRTGPGEQYF. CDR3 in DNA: TGTGCCAGCAGCCTCCGGACAGGCCCGGGGGAGCAGTACTTC.

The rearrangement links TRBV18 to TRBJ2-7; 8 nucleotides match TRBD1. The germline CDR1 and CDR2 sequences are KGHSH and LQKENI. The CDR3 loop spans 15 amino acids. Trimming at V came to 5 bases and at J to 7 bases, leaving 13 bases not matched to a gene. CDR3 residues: CASSTGTGSLGEQYF. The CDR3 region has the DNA TGTGCCAGCTCAACCGGGACAGGCTCCCTTGGGGAGCAGTACTTC.

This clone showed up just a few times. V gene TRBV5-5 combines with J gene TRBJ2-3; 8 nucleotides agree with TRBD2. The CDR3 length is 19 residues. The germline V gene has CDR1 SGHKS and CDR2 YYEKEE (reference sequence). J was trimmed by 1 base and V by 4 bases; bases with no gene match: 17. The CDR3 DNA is TGTGCCAGCAGCCTGAATTCAATTAGCGGGGACGGGGGCACAGATACGCAGTATTTT. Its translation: CASSLNSISGDGGTDTQYF.

The CDR3: CASSLHLPSAANEQFF. CDR3 nucleotides: TGTGCCAGCAGCCTCCACCTTCCTAGTGCGGCCAATGAGCAGTTCTTC. V is TRBV14 and J is TRBJ2-1; D is ambiguous. Trimming shortened V by 4 bases and J by 6 bases, and 19 bases separated the two germline ends. There are 16 residues in the CDR3. The germline V gene has CDR1 SGHDN and CDR2 FVKESK.

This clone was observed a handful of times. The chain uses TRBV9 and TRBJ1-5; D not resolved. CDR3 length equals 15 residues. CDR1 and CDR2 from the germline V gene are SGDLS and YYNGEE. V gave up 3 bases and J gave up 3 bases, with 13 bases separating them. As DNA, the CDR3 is TGTGCCAGCAGCGCTTCCGGTTCGATCAATCAGCCCCAGCATTTT. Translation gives CASSASGSINQPQHF.

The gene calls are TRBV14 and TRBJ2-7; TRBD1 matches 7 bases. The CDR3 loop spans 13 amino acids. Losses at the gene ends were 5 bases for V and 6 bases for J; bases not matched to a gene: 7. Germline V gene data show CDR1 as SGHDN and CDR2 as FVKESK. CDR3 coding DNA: TGTGCCAGCAGCAGGCGACAGGGTTCCGAGCAGTACTTC. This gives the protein CASSRRQGSEQYF.

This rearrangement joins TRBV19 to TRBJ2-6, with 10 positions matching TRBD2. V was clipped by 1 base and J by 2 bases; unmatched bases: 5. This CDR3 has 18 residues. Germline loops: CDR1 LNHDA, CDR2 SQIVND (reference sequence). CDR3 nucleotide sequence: TGTGCCAGTAGTATAGGACTAGCGGGTGGCGCTGGGGCCAACGTCCTGACTTTC. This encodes CASSIGLAGGAGANVLTF.

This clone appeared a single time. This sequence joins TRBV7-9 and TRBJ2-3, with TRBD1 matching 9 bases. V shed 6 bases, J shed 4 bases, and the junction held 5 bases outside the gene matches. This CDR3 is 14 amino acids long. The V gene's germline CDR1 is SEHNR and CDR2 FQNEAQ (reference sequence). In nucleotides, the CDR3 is TGTGCCAGCAGTCCCGGGACAGGGTCAGATACGCAGTATTTT. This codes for CASSPGTGSDTQYF.

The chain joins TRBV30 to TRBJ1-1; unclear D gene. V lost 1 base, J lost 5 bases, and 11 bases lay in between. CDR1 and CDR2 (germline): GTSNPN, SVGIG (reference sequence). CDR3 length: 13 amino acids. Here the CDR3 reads CAWSGEPGTEAFF. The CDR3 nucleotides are TGTGCCTGGAGTGGGGAGCCGGGAACTGAAGCTTTCTTT. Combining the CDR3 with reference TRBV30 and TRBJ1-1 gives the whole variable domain SQTIHQWPATLVQPVGSPLSLECTVEGTSNPNLYWYRQAAGRGLQLLFYSVGIGQISSEVPQNLSASRPQDRQFILSSKKLLLSDSGFYLCAWSGEPGTEAFFGQGTRLTVV.

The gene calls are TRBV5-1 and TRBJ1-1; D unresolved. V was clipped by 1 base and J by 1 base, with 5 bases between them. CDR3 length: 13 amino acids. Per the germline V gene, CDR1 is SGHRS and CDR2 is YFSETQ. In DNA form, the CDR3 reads TGCGCCAGCAGCTTGATATCGAACACTGAAGCTTTCTTT. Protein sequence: CASSLISNTEAFF.

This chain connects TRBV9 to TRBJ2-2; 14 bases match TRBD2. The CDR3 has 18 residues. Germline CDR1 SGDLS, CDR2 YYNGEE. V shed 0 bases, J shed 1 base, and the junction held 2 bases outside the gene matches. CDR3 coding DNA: TGTGCCAGCAGCGTAGTTGGACTAGCGGGGGGGAACACCGGGGAGCTGTTTTTT. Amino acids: CASSVVGLAGGNTGELFF.